This entry lists 11 T cell receptor beta chains sequenced from one sample in a study of blood T cell repertoires in COVID-19. Measured with immunoSEQ multiplex PCR; TCRdb has only the in-frame clones, and not every one. This table has 100,000 to 150,000 clones, under 85% appearing once. Sequenced: peripheral blood. The source of these receptors is a man in his forties or fifties with active or convalescent COVID-19.

V usage is TRBV19 and J usage is TRBJ2-7; D is unresolved. V lost 1 base and J 0 bases, leaving 7 bases between the germline ends. The CDR3 covers 14 residues. Germline CDR1 and CDR2: LNHDA and SQIVND (reference sequence). The CDR3, as DNA: TGTGCCAGTAGTATAGGGGCGAGCTCCTACGAGCAGTACTTC. It specifies CASSIGASSYEQYF.

The rearrangement uses TRBV11-2 and TRBJ2-5, with 16 bases that match TRBD2. The V gene end was trimmed by 5 bases and the J gene end by 1 base; junction bases not matched to a gene: 7. The CDR3 consists of 18 residues. Germline CDR1 is SGHAT and CDR2 is FQNNGV. CDR3 protein: CASSLSGTSGGAQETQYF. CDR3 nucleotides: TGTGCCAGCAGCCTTTCCGGGACTAGCGGGGGGGCCCAAGAGACCCAGTACTTC. Supplemented by reference TRBV11-2 and TRBJ2-5, the full variable domain reads EAGVAQSPRYKIIEKRQSVAFWCNPISGHATLYWYQQILGQGPKLLIQFQNNGVVDDSQLPKDRFSAERLKGVDSTLKIQPAKLEDSAVYLCASSLSGTSGGAQETQYFGPGTRLLVL.

The chain has TRBV4-1 and TRBJ2-5, with TRBD2 as a possible D gene (5 bases). The CDR3 runs 14 residues. Looked up from germline, CDR1 is MGHRA and CDR2 is YSYEKL. V dropped 3 bases and J dropped 0 bases, with 8 bases sitting between them. CDR3 in amino acids: CASSHVTNQETQYF. The CDR3 DNA follows: TGCGCCAGCAGCCACGTGACTAACCAAGAGACCCAGTACTTC.

CDR3 protein: CASSLTGRTSYEQYF. Written as DNA, the CDR3 is TGTGCCAGCAGCTTAACAGGTAGAACCTCCTACGAGCAGTACTTC. The chain links TRBV7-2 to TRBJ2-7; D may be TRBD1 (5 bases). The V and J ends lost 2 bases and 0 bases respectively, with 11 bases between them. CDR1 and CDR2 from the germline V gene are SGHTA and FQGNSA. The CDR3 is 15 residues long.

On this clone: One end of the junction is discordant with germline, which a read error may explain. This sample includes further DNA sequences coding for the same CDR3. The chain employs TRBV7-2 and TRBJ1-6; TRBD1 aligns across 7 bases. CDR1 SGHTA and CDR2 FQGNSA come from the germline V gene. The CDR3 sequence is 15 residues long. In DNA, the CDR3 is TGCGCCAGCAGCTTAGAGACAGGGACACGGTCACCCCTCCACTTT. It is translated as CASSLETGTRSPLHF.

The chain joins TRBV7-2 to TRBJ1-5, with a weak D call TRBD1 (5 bases). The CDR3 is made up of 16 amino acids. The germline V gene has CDR1 SGHTA and CDR2 FQGNSA. V lost 1 base and J 0 bases, leaving 10 bases between the germline ends. CDR3 sequence (DNA): TGTGCCAGCAGCTTAGGGGGCGGATATAGCAATCAGCCCCAGCATTTT. The encoded protein is CASSLGGGYSNQPQHF.

CDR3: CASSQGGGAGDEQFF. The CDR3 region has the DNA TGTGCCAGCAGCCAAGGCGGGGGGGCCGGCGATGAGCAGTTCTTC. The chain is built from TRBV3-1 (or the pseudogene TRBV3-2) and TRBJ2-1, with TRBD2 matching over 9 bases. The CDR3 is 15 residues long. The germline gives CDR1 LGHDT, CDR2 YNNKEL (reference sequence). The trim removed 1 base at V and 8 bases at J, leaving 6 bases unmatched.

J is TRBJ1-1 and V is TRBV6-6, with D unresolved. Between the trimmed V and J ends, which lost 2 bases and 6 bases, there was a span of 7 bases. Germline CDR1 and CDR2: MNHNY and SVGAGI (reference sequence). This CDR3 has 12 amino acids. CDR3 sequence reads: CASSYESPEAFF. Here the CDR3 DNA reads TGTGCCAGCAGTTACGAGTCCCCTGAAGCTTTCTTT.

The gene calls are TRBV7-2 and TRBJ1-5; 9 nucleotides align to TRBD1. This CDR3 has 15 amino acids. After removal of 5 bases from V and 2 bases from J, the junction contained 4 bases not matched to a gene. Germline V gene sequence: CDR1 SGHTA, CDR2 FQGNSA. The CDR3 nucleotides are TGTGCCAGCAGCCCGGGGACAGGGCGCAATCAGCCCCAGCATTTT. Protein product: CASSPGTGRNQPQHF. Complete variable domain (other parts from reference TRBV7-2 and TRBJ1-5): GAGVSQSPSNKVTEKGKDVELRCDPISGHTALYWYRQSLGQGLEFLIYFQGNSAPDKSGLPSDRFSAERTGGSVSTLTIQRTQQEDSAVYLCASSPGTGRNQPQHFGDGTRLSIL.

The CDR3 protein is CASSQGDRVYGEQYF. The CDR3 nucleotides read TGCGCCAGCAGCCAGGGGGACAGGGTTTATGGGGAGCAGTACTTC. This chain connects TRBV4-3 to TRBJ2-7, with TRBD1 matching over 9 bases. CDR3 length equals 15 residues. In germline, CDR1 is LGHNA, CDR2 YSLEER. V gave up 3 bases and J gave up 7 bases; unmatched junction bases: 10.

The chain recombines TRBV19 with TRBJ1-6; the D gene is possibly TRBD1 (5 bases). The CDR3 runs to 15 residues. V lost 3 bases to trimming and J lost 7 bases, with 13 bases between them. CDR1 and CDR2 from the germline V gene are LNHDA and SQIVND (reference sequence). CDR3 bases: TGTGCCAGTAGTATGATGCCAGGGTGGAATTCACCCCTCCACTTT. It yields the protein CASSMMPGWNSPLHF.